This TCR beta chain derives from a study of T-cell memory formation after mild COVID-19. Study-wide findings and caveats: Pre-infection memory showed some responding clones, and this suggested that cross-reactive memory joined. From day 15 to 85, contracting clones were balanced between CD4 and CD8, whereas later expanders leaned toward CD4+. Clones from the second wave (peaking day 37) had unconfirmed SARS-CoV-2 specificity.

V lost 5 bases and J 0 bases, leaving 7 bases between the germline ends. The CDR3 extends over 13 amino acids. TCRdb reprocessed the 5' RACE reads via MiXCR and lists one record per CDR3 protein. The sample has roughly 51,000 distinct CDR3 sequences, approximately 8% seen once. This clonotype was seen ten or more times. Its specificity is not known. The material sequenced was PBMCs or a T cell subset sorted from them (not recorded which). This receptor was taken from a man aged 18 to 29 who had mild COVID-19 (a few samples of this study predate the infection). Cell type and time point are not known. The rearrangement links TRBV12-3 or TRBV12-4 to TRBJ1-1, with D hard to call. DNA of the CDR3: TGTGCCAGCAGTCTCGTTATGAACACTGAAGCTTTCTTT. This encodes CASSLVMNTEAFF.